This TCR beta chain was sequenced for a study of blood T cell repertoires in COVID-19. V dropped 6 bases and J dropped 14 bases, with 14 bases sitting between them. Germline V CDR1 and CDR2: SQVTM, ANQGSEA. This CDR3 contains 11 residues. Assay: immunoSEQ multiplex PCR; the TCRdb copy retains only in-frame clones and omits some. Seen here are more than 300,000 clones, around 90% observed once, and the top ten hold 6.4%. This TCR was sampled from a man between 18 and 29 years old who had recovered from COVID-19. Input material: peripheral blood. The chain employs TRBV29-1 and TRBJ1-6, with D possibly being TRBD1 (6 bases). CDR3: CSVVTGSTLHF. In DNA form, the CDR3 reads TGCAGCGTAGTAACAGGGAGCACCCTCCACTTT.